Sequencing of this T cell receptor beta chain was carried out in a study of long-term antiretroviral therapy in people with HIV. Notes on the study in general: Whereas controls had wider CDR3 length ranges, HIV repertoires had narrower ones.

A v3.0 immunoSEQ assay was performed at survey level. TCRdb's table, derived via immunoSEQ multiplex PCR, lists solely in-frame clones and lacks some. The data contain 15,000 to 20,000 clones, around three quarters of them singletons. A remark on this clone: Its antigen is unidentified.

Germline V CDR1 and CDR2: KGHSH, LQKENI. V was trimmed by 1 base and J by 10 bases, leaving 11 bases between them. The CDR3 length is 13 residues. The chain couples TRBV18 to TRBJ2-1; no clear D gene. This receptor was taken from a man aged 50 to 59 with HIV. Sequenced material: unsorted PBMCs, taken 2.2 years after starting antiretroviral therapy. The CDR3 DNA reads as TGTGCCAGCTCACCACTACCGTTCGGAGAGCAGTTCTTC. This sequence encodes CASSPLPFGEQFF.